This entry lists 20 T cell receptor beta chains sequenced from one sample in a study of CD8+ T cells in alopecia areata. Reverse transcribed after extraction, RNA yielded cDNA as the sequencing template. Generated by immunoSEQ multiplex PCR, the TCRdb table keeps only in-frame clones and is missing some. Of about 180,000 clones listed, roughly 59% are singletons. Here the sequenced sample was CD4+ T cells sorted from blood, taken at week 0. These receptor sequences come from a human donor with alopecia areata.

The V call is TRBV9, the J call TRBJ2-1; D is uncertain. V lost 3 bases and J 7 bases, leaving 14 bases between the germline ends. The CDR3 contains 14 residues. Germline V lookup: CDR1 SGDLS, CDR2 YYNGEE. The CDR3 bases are TGTGCCAGCAGCGGGTACTTGATGCGAAATGAGCAGTTCTTC. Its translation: CASSGYLMRNEQFF.

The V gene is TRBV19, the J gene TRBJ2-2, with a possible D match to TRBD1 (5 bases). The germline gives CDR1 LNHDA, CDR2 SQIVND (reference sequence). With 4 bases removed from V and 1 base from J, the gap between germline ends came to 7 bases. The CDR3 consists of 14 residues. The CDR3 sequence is CASSTQGNTGELFF. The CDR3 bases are TGTGCCAGTAGTACCCAGGGGAACACCGGGGAGCTGTTTTTT.

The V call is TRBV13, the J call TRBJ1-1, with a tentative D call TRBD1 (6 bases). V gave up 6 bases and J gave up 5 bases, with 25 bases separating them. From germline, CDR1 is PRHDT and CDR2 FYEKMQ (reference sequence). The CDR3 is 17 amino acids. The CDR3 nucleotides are TGTGCCAGCAGGAAATTACAGGGAATCCAAGTTAGAACTGAAGCTTTCTTT. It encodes CASRKLQGIQVRTEAFF.

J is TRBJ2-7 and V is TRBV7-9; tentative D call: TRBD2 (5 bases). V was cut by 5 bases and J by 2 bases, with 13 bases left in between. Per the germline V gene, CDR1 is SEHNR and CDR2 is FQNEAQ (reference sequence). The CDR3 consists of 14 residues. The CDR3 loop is CASSRTLRAYEQYF. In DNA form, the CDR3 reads TGTGCCAGCAGCCGTACACTGAGGGCCTACGAGCAGTACTTC.

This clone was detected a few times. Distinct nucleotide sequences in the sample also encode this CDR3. The CDR3 spells CAWSVRANEKLFF. CDR3 nucleotides: TGTGCCTGGAGTGTACGGGCTAATGAAAAACTGTTTTTT. The chain links TRBV30 to TRBJ1-4; D gene unclear. The CDR3 has 13 residues. Germline V CDR1 and CDR2: GTSNPN, SVGIG (reference sequence). V was cut by 0 bases and J by 3 bases, with 5 bases left in between.

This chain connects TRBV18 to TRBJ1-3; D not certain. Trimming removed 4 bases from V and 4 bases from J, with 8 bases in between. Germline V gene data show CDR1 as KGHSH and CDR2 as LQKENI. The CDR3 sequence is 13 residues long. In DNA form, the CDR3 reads TGTGCCAGCTCACGCGGGAGCGGAAACACCATATATTTT. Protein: CASSRGSGNTIYF.

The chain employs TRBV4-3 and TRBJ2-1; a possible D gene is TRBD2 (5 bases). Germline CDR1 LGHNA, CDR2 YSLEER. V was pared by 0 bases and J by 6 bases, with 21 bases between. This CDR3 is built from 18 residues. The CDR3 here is CASSQETLSAGGTNEQFF. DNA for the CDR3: TGCGCCAGCAGCCAAGAGACTCTCTCAGCAGGAGGAACCAATGAGCAGTTCTTC.

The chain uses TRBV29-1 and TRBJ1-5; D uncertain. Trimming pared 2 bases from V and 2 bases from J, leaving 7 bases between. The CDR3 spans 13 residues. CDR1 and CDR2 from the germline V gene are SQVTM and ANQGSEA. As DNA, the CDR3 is TGCAGCGTTGAACTCAGCGGCAATCAGCCCCAGCATTTT. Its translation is CSVELSGNQPQHF.

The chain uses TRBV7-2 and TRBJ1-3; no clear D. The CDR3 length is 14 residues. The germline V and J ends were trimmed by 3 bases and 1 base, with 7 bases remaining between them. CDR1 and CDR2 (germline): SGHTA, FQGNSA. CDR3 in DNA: TGTGCCAGCAGCTTTGGGCCGTCTGGAAACACCATATATTTT. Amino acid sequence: CASSFGPSGNTIYF.

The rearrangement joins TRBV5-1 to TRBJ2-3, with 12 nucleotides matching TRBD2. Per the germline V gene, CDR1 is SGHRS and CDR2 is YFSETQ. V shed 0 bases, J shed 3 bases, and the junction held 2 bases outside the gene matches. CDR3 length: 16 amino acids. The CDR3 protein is CASSLALAGGTDTQYF. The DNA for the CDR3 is TGCGCCAGCAGCTTGGCACTAGCGGGGGGTACAGATACGCAGTATTTT.

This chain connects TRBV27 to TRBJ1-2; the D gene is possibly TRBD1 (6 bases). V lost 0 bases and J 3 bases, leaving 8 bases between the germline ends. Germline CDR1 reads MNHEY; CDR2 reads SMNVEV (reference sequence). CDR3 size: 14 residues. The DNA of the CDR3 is TGTGCCAGCAGTTTATCCTGGACAGACTATGGCTACACCTTC. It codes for CASSLSWTDYGYTF.

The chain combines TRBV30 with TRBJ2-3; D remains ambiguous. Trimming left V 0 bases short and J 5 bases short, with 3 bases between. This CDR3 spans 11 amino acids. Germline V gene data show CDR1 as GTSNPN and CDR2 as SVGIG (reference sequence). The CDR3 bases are TGTGCCTGGAGTGTAAAAGATACGCAGTATTTT. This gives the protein CAWSVKDTQYF.

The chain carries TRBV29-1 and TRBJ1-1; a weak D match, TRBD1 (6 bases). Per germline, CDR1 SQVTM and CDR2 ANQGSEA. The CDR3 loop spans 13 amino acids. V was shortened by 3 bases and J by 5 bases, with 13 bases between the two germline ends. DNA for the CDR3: TGCAGCGTTGAGGGGGCGATCTGGACTGAAGCTTTCTTT. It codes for CSVEGAIWTEAFF.

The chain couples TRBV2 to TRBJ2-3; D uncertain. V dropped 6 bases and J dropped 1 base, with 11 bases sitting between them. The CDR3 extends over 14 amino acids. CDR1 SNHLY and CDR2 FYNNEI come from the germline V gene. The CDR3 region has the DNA TGTGCCAGCAGGGACCTACTCCGCACAGATACGCAGTATTTT. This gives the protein CASRDLLRTDTQYF.

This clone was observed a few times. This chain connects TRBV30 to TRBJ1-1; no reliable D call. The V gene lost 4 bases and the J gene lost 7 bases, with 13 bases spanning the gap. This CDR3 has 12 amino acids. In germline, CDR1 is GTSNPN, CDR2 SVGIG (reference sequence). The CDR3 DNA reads TGTGCCTGGAAAAAAGGTTCTCTTGAAGCTTTCTTT. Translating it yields CAWKKGSLEAFF.

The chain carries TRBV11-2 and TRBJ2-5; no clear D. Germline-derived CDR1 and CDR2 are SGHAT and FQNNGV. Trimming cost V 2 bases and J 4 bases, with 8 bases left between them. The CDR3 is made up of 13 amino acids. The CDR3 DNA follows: TGTGCCAGCAGCTTACAAATTAGAGAGACCCAGTACTTC. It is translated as CASSLQIRETQYF.

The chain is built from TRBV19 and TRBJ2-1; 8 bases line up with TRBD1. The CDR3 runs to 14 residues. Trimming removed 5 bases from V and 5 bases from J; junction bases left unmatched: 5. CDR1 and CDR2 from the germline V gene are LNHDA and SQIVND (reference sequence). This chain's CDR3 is CASSPRTGNNEQFF. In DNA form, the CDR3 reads TGTGCCAGTAGTCCAAGGACAGGGAACAATGAGCAGTTCTTC. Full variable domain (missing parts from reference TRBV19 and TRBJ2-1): DGGITQSPKYLFRKEGQNVTLSCEQNLNHDAMYWYRQDPGQGLRLIYYSQIVNDFQKGDIAEGYSVSREKKESFPLTVTSAQKNPTAFYLCASSPRTGNNEQFFGPGTRLTVL.

The CDR3 region has the DNA TGCGCCAGCAGCTTGAAAGGGGCAGATACGCAGTATTTT. It specifies CASSLKGADTQYF. The chain employs TRBV5-1 and TRBJ2-3, with a weak D call TRBD1 (5 bases). CDR3 length: 13 amino acids. Germline values: CDR1 SGHRS, CDR2 YFSETQ. V gave up 1 base and J gave up 4 bases, with 7 bases separating them.

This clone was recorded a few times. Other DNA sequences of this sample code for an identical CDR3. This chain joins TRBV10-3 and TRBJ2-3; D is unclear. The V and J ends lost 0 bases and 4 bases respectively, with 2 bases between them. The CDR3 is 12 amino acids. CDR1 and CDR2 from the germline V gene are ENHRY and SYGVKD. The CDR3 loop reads CAISESSDTQYF. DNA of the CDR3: TGTGCCATCAGTGAGTCTTCAGATACGCAGTATTTT.

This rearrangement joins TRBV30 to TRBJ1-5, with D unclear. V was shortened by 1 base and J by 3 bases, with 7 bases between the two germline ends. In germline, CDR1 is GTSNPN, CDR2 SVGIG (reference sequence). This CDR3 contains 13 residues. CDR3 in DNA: TGTGCCTGGAGTGGCCGGGTCAATCAGCCCCAGCATTTT. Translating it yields CAWSGRVNQPQHF.